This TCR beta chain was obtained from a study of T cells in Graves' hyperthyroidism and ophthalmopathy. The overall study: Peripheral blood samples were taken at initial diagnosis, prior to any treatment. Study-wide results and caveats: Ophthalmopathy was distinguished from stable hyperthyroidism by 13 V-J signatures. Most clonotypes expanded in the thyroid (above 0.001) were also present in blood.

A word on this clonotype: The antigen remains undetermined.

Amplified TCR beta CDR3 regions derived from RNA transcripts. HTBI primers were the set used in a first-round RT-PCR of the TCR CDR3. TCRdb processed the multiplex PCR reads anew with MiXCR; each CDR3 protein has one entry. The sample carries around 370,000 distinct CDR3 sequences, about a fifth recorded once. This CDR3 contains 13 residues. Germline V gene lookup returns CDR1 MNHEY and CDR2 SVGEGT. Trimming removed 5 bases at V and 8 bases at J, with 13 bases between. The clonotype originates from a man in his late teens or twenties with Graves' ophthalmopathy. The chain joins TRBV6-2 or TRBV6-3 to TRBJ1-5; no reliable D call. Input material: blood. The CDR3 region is CASSDLGSKPQHF. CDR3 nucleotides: TGTGCCAGCAGTGACCTGGGATCGAAGCCCCAGCATTTT.